The 2 T cell receptor beta chains below come from one sample, sequenced in a study of CD8+ T cells in alopecia areata. Once RNA had been extracted, it was reverse transcribed into cDNA to act as the sequencing template. Data came from immunoSEQ multiplex PCR; TCRdb stores just in-frame clones and leaves some out. Altogether roughly 140,000 clones are present, roughly 82% being singletons, with the ten largest covering 20% to 30%. Treatment here: oral pan-JAK inhibitor, 5-10 mg twice daily. The sample was CD8+ T cells sorted from blood, taken at week 4, from a patient treated with tofacitinib. Source of these receptors: a human donor with alopecia areata.

The chain recombines TRBV30 with TRBJ2-7, with 10 bases fitting TRBD1. This CDR3 region has 15 residues. The germline CDR1 and CDR2 sequences are GTSNPN and SVGIG (reference sequence). Losses at the gene ends were 1 base for V and 3 bases for J; bases not matched to a gene: 6. CDR3 nucleotides: TGTGCCTGGAGTGGACTGACAGGGGGCAGCTACGAGCAGTACTTC. This gives the protein CAWSGLTGGSYEQYF.

As concerns this clone: At the DNA level, this CDR3 is encoded by other sequences in the same sample as well. CDR3 in amino acids: CASSLKNQPQHF. The CDR3, as DNA: TGTGCCAGCAGCTTAAAAAATCAGCCCCAGCATTTT. The rearrangement uses TRBV7-9 and TRBJ1-5; the D is unclear. Germline CDR1 SEHNR, CDR2 FQNEAQ (reference sequence). V was pared by 2 bases and J by 4 bases, with 3 bases between. CDR3 length: 12 residues.